Below, 30 T cell receptor beta chains from the same sample are listed, as sequenced in a study of blood T cells in healthy people across ages. A sample-barcoded 5' primer and a J-beta primer mix were used in a second PCR of about 6 to 11 cycles. From the 5' RACE reads, TCRdb called clonotypes with MiXCR, one entry per CDR3 protein. The sample has 600,000 to 650,000 distinct CDR3 sequences; 58% are singletons. The sample was blood. The receptors originated from a man in his 60s in good health.

About this clonotype: Since a much larger clone is just one base distant, this may be a read error. The V and J genes are TRBV12-3 or TRBV12-4 and TRBJ1-2; 8 positions agree with TRBD1. The CDR3 length is 14 residues. V was pared by 2 bases and J by 9 bases, with 8 bases of the junction left unmatched. The CDR3 here is CASSLPTGVGSYTF. In DNA form, the CDR3 reads TGTGCCAGCAGTTTACCGACAGGGGTAGGAAGCTACACCTTC.

The chain carries TRBV3-1 and TRBJ2-2; possibly TRBD1 for D (6 bases). This CDR3 spans 13 amino acids. V lost 2 bases, J lost 6 bases, and 7 bases lay in between. Germline V lookup: CDR1 LGHDT, CDR2 YNNKEL (reference sequence). CDR3 sequence: CASSQSGAGELFF. In DNA, the CDR3 is TGTGCCAGCAGCCAATCAGGGGCCGGGGAGCTGTTTTTT.

This chain links TRBV6-5 with TRBJ2-5; 7 bases align to TRBD1. CDR1 and CDR2 (germline): MNHEY, SVGAGI. Trimming took 0 bases from V and 5 from J; bases not matched to a gene: 6. This CDR3 is built from 15 residues. The CDR3: CASSYSRGRLETQYF. The CDR3 region has the DNA TGTGCCAGCAGTTACTCGAGGGGGCGCTTGGAGACCCAGTACTTC.

The chain recombines TRBV4-3 with TRBJ2-1; D is perhaps TRBD1 or TRBD2 (5 bases each). Germline CDR1 is LGHNA and CDR2 is YSLEER. Deletions cut 3 bases from V and 6 bases from J, with 12 bases between. The CDR3 runs 14 residues. The CDR3 DNA reads TGCGCCAGCAGCCATGGGACGGGGATCAATGAGCAGTTCTTC. Amino acid sequence: CASSHGTGINEQFF.

The chain joins TRBV7-8 to TRBJ1-2; no reliable D call. Germline values: CDR1 SGHVS, CDR2 FQNEAQ. The CDR3 runs 15 residues. Between the trimmed V and J ends, which lost 1 base and 4 bases, there was a span of 13 bases. The CDR3 loop is CASSLGTLSSYGYTF. The CDR3 nucleotides are TGTGCCAGCAGCTTAGGCACCCTCTCTAGCTATGGCTACACCTTC.

The chain recombines TRBV30 with TRBJ2-4, with a tentative D call TRBD2 (5 bases). The J call may be in error: the DNA end matches TRBJ2-7 better. Germline V CDR1 and CDR2: GTSNPN, SVGIG (reference sequence). The CDR3 totals 13 residues. The DNA of the CDR3 is TGTGCCTGGAGTGTCGGGGACTCCTACGAGCAGTACTTC. Its protein is CAWSVGDSYEQYF.

This chain connects TRBV20-1 to TRBJ2-3; the match to TRBD2 covers 10 bases. Germline-derived CDR1 and CDR2 are DFQATT and SNEGSKA (reference sequence). The CDR3 spans 19 residues. The V gene end was trimmed by 1 base and the J gene end by 0 bases; junction bases not matched to a gene: 13. Here the CDR3 DNA reads TGCAGTGCTAGAGGTAGCGGGGGGACACAGCCCACTAGCACAGATACGCAGTATTTT. It yields the protein CSARGSGGTQPTSTDTQYF.

This clonotype was detected a few times. This chain links TRBV7-2 with TRBJ2-1; tentative D call: TRBD2 (5 bases). The CDR3 runs 15 residues. Germline V CDR1 and CDR2: SGHTA, FQGNSA. Trimming removed 3 bases at V and 0 bases at J, with 9 bases between. The chain's CDR3 is CASSFVGSSYNEQFF. For the CDR3, the DNA is TGTGCCAGCAGCTTTGTTGGGAGCTCCTACAATGAGCAGTTCTTC.

V gene TRBV3-1 combines with J gene TRBJ1-6, with D unclear. The CDR3 sequence is 14 residues long. The germline V and J ends were trimmed by 4 bases and 10 bases, with 14 bases remaining between them. Germline assignment: CDR1 LGHDT and CDR2 YNNKEL (reference sequence). DNA of the CDR3: TGTGCCAGCAGCCGGGGTGCCGCCAGATCACCCCTCCACTTT. Translated: CASSRGAARSPLHF.

This clonotype was observed once. This sequence joins TRBV6-5 and TRBJ2-7; 8 bases map to TRBD2. CDR1 MNHEY and CDR2 SVGAGI come from the germline V gene. The J segment lost 3 bases and the V segment lost 6 bases, leaving 10 bases of the junction unmatched. The CDR3 sequence is 15 residues long. DNA for the CDR3: TGTGCCAGCAGCTCCATCGGGGGGGCGAGCTACGAGCAGTACTTC. Protein product: CASSSIGGASYEQYF.

CDR3 sequence reads: CASTAEGGPYNEQFF. The CDR3 nucleotides read TGTGCCAGCACCGCAGAGGGGGGGCCGTACAATGAGCAGTTCTTC. V is TRBV2 and J is TRBJ2-1; D might be TRBD2 (7 bases). In germline, CDR1 is SNHLY, CDR2 FYNNEI. This CDR3 comprises 15 residues. With 7 bases removed from V and 4 bases from J, the gap between germline ends came to 17 bases.

With regard to this clonotype: An end of the junction differs from the germline gene, which may be a read error. The chain links TRBV7-2 to TRBJ1-6; D gene unclear. The CDR3 loop spans 12 amino acids. CDR1 is SGHTA and CDR2 is FQGNSA in the germline V gene. The CDR3 here is CASTLLPSPLHF. The CDR3 DNA is TGTGCCAGCACCTTACTTCCCTCACCCCTCCACTTT.

This clonotype was observed a few times. The chain recombines TRBV4-1 with TRBJ2-3; D remains unclear. There are 13 residues in the CDR3. Trimming took 1 base from V and 3 from J, leaving 5 bases between them. From germline, CDR1 is MGHRA and CDR2 YSYEKL. CDR3 nucleotides: TGCGCCAGCAGCCAAGTCGCAACAGATACGCAGTATTTT. Translating it yields CASSQVATDTQYF.

Only a few counts were recorded for this clonotype. The V gene is TRBV12-3 or TRBV12-4, the J gene TRBJ1-4, with 7 bases fitting TRBD1. The CDR3 loop spans 14 amino acids. The junction had 7 bases not matched to a gene; V was cut back by 5 bases and J by 7 bases. The CDR3 spells CASSPRGYGEKLFF. As DNA, the CDR3 is TGTGCCAGCAGTCCCAGGGGGTATGGTGAAAAACTGTTTTTT.

This clonotype appeared a few times. This chain links TRBV7-9 with TRBJ2-5; a possible D gene is TRBD1 (5 bases). This CDR3 comprises 14 residues. CDR1 and CDR2 from the germline V gene are SEHNR and FQNEAQ (reference sequence). V lost 9 bases, J lost 1 base, and 15 bases lay in between. The chain's CDR3 is CASMTQGIQETQYF. The CDR3 coding sequence is TGTGCCAGTATGACGCAGGGAATCCAAGAGACCCAGTACTTC. Together with reference TRBV7-9 and TRBJ2-5, the CDR3 gives the full variable domain: DTGVSQNPRHKITKRGQNVTFRCDPISEHNRLYWYRQTLGQGPEFLTYFQNEAQLEKSRLLSDRFSAERPKGSFSTLEIQRTEQGDSAMYLCASMTQGIQETQYFGPGTRLLVL.

The genes are TRBV25-1 and TRBJ2-5; 8 nucleotides match TRBD2. The V gene's germline CDR1 is MGHDK and CDR2 SYGVNS. Losses at the gene ends were 4 bases for V and 3 bases for J; bases not matched to a gene: 10. This CDR3 contains 16 residues. CDR3 bases: TGTGCCAGCAGTGCCTCGGAGGGAGCGGGGGAAGAGACCCAGTACTTC. Translated: CASSASEGAGEETQYF. Based on the CDR3 plus reference TRBV25-1 and TRBJ2-5, the full variable domain is EADIYQTPRYLVIGTGKKITLECSQTMGHDKMYWYQQDPGMELHLIHYSYGVNSTEKGDLSSESTVSRIRTEHFPLTLESARPSHTSQYLCASSASEGAGEETQYFGPGTRLLVL.

This clonotype was observed a few times. The chain couples TRBV5-1 to TRBJ2-1; D is possibly TRBD1 (6 bases). Germline CDR1 and CDR2: SGHRS and YFSETQ. Trimming cost V 2 bases and J 12 bases, with 15 bases left between them. The CDR3 has 13 residues. This CDR3 is CASSFDSGTRQFF. The CDR3 region has the DNA TGCGCCAGCAGCTTCGACTCCGGGACACGGCAGTTCTTC.

This clonotype was counted only a few times. The genes are TRBV10-3 and TRBJ1-1; D is possibly TRBD1 (6 bases). The V and J ends lost 10 bases and 9 bases respectively, with 15 bases between them. The CDR3 spans 11 residues. Looked up from germline, CDR1 is ENHRY and CDR2 is SYGVKD. In DNA, the CDR3 is TGTGCCACCAACCCCGGGGGCCAAGCTTTCTTT. Residues: CATNPGGQAFF.

This rearrangement joins TRBV4-1 to TRBJ1-1; TRBD1 aligns across 8 bases. The CDR3 length is 15 residues. Trimming took 2 bases from V and 6 from J; bases not matched to a gene: 8. The germline CDR1 and CDR2 sequences are MGHRA and YSYEKL. The CDR3, as DNA: TGCGCCAGCAGCCAAAGTCCCAGGGGGCGGCCTGAAGCTTTCTTT. Amino acid sequence: CASSQSPRGRPEAFF.

The V call is TRBV7-2, the J call TRBJ2-4; D uncertain. Germline values: CDR1 SGHTA, CDR2 FQGNSA. Trimming cost V 5 bases and J 6 bases, with 5 bases left between them. The CDR3 consists of 11 residues. The CDR3 reads CASSTGNIQYF. The CDR3 region has the DNA TGTGCCAGCAGCACGGGAAACATTCAGTACTTC.

This rearrangement joins TRBV7-9 to TRBJ1-1, with TRBD1 as a possible D gene (5 bases). Germline loops: CDR1 SEHNR, CDR2 FQNEAQ (reference sequence). The V gene lost 11 bases and the J gene lost 1 base, with 8 bases spanning the gap. The CDR3 is made up of 11 amino acids. The CDR3 DNA is TGTGCCGGGACTAGGAACACTGAAGCTTTCTTT. Protein product: CAGTRNTEAFF. Using reference TRBV7-9 and TRBJ1-1 for the parts outside the CDR3, the full variable domain is DTGVSQNPRHKITKRGQNVTFRCDPISEHNRLYWYRQTLGQGPEFLTYFQNEAQLEKSRLLSDRFSAERPKGSFSTLEIQRTEQGDSAMYLCAGTRNTEAFFGQGTRLTVV.

The CDR3 DNA reads as TGTGCCAGCAGCTCTTCGGGGGGGCAAAGAGATACGCAGTATTTT. Translating gives CASSSSGGQRDTQYF. V gene TRBV11-2 combines with J gene TRBJ2-3, with TRBD2 identical over 8 bases. The germline V gene has CDR1 SGHAT and CDR2 FQNNGV. The CDR3 is made up of 15 amino acids. The V gene end was trimmed by 4 bases and the J gene end by 5 bases; junction bases not matched to a gene: 8.

This clonotype turned up a few times. The chain employs TRBV29-1 and TRBJ2-5; no clear D. The CDR3 is 13 residues long. V was pared by 4 bases and J by 5 bases, with 14 bases between. Germline V gene sequence: CDR1 SQVTM, CDR2 ANQGSEA. The CDR3 sequence is CSVVSDGPETQYF. The DNA of the CDR3 is TGCAGCGTTGTATCGGACGGTCCGGAGACCCAGTACTTC.

The CDR3 region has the DNA TGTGCCAGCAGCCAAGTCGGGACAGGGTTAGATACGCAGTATTTT. It yields the protein CASSQVGTGLDTQYF. This chain connects TRBV3-1 to TRBJ2-3, with TRBD1 identical over 9 bases. CDR1 is LGHDT and CDR2 is YNNKEL in the germline V gene (reference sequence). The CDR3 spans 15 residues. J gave up 5 bases and V 1 base, and 4 bases lay outside the gene matches.

The chain carries TRBV3-1 and TRBJ2-5; 7 bases are shared with TRBD1. Germline V gene data show CDR1 as LGHDT and CDR2 as YNNKEL (reference sequence). The CDR3 contains 14 residues. Trimming at V came to 8 bases and at J to 7 bases, leaving 13 bases not matched to a gene. The CDR3 loop is CASGKSRGSVTQYF. CDR3 DNA sequence: TGTGCCAGCGGCAAGAGCAGGGGGTCGGTGACCCAGTACTTC.

The CDR3 is CASSYSGGVSTDTQYF. The CDR3 DNA reads TGTGCCAGCAGTTACTCAGGGGGGGTGAGCACAGATACGCAGTATTTT. The genes are TRBV6-6 and TRBJ2-3; perhaps TRBD2 as D (7 bases). The germline gives CDR1 MNHNY, CDR2 SVGAGI (reference sequence). With 0 bases removed from V and 0 bases from J, the gap between germline ends came to 10 bases. This CDR3 has 16 amino acids.

The chain uses TRBV20-1 and TRBJ1-2; perhaps TRBD1 as D (5 bases). The V end lost 3 bases, the J end lost 2 bases, and 19 bases lay between the germline ends. CDR1 and CDR2 from the germline V gene are DFQATT and SNEGSKA (reference sequence). CDR3 length equals 16 residues. The CDR3 DNA sequence: TGCAGTGCTAGGCCCGGGACTGCAATTATGAACTATGGCTACACCTTC. This codes for CSARPGTAIMNYGYTF.

This sequence joins TRBV20-1 and TRBJ2-2, with a weak D call TRBD1 (7 bases). Trimming took 4 bases from V and 3 from J, leaving 12 bases between them. CDR1 is DFQATT and CDR2 is SNEGSKA in the germline V gene (reference sequence). This CDR3 spans 14 amino acids. The DNA of the CDR3 is TGCAGTGCTAACGTCAGGGGGGACACCGGGGAGCTGTTTTTT. Residues: CSANVRGDTGELFF.

V is TRBV29-1 and J is TRBJ2-7, with 10 bases matching TRBD1. The CDR3 loop spans 14 amino acids. J lost 7 bases, V lost 6 bases, and 12 bases had no gene match. CDR1 and CDR2 (germline): SQVTM, ANQGSEA. The CDR3 region is CSVHRDRGVNEQYF. DNA for the CDR3: TGCAGCGTACACCGGGACAGGGGAGTAAATGAGCAGTACTTC.

The J gene is TRBJ1-2, the V gene TRBV5-5; TRBD1 agrees at 12 bases. Trimming at V came to 2 bases and at J to 2 bases, leaving 4 bases not matched to a gene. The CDR3 is made up of 16 amino acids. Germline CDR1 reads SGHKS; CDR2 reads YYEKEE (reference sequence). CDR3 amino acids: CASSLSGTGGNYGYTF. CDR3 DNA: TGTGCCAGCAGCTTATCCGGGACAGGGGGCAACTATGGCTACACCTTC.